This T cell receptor beta chain is from a study of shared clonotypes between healthy human individuals. Evenly divided among several immunoSEQ plates was the genomic DNA of each subset. Sequenced by immunoSEQ multiplex PCR; TCRdb stores in-frame clones only, minus some. The table lists a few hundred thousand clones, around 90% of them singletons. The CDR3 runs 15 residues. The germline CDR1 and CDR2 sequences are MNHNY and SVGAGI (reference sequence). Trimming left V 8 bases short and J 3 bases short, with 19 bases between. The gene calls are TRBV6-6 and TRBJ1-2, with D perhaps TRBD1 (5 bases). The sequence derives from a man between 18 and 35 years old in good health. Sequences were obtained from memory CD8+ T cells sorted from blood. The subset is: CD45RO+ cells pooled with CCR7-negative TemRA cells. The CDR3 coding sequence is TGTGCCAGCTCACGGGTCAGGGCCCCAGACTATGGCTACACCTTC. Translated, it gives CASSRVRAPDYGYTF.